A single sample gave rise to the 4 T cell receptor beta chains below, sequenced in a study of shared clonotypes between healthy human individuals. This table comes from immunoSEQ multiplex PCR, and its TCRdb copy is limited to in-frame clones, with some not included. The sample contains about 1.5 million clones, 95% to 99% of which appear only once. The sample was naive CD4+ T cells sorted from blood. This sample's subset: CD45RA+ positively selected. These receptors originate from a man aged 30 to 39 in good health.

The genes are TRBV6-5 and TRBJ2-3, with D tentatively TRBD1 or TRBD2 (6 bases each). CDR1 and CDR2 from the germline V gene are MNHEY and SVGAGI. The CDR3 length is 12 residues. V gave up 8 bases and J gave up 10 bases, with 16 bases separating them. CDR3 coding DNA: TGTGCCAGCGGGGGGCCTCAACAGGCGCAGTATTTT. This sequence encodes CASGGPQQAQYF.

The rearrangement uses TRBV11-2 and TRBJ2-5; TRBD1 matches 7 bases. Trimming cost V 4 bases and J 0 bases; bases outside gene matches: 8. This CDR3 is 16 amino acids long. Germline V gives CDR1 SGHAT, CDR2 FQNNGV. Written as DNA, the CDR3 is TGTGCCAGCAGCTCACACGGGACAGCCTACCAAGAGACCCAGTACTTC. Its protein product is CASSSHGTAYQETQYF.

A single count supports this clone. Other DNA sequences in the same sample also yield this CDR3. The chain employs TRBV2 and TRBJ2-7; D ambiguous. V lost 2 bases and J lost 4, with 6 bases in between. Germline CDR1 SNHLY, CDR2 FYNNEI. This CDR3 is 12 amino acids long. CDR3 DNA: TGTGCCAGCAGTGAACTACTATACGAGCAGTACTTC. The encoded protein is CASSELLYEQYF.

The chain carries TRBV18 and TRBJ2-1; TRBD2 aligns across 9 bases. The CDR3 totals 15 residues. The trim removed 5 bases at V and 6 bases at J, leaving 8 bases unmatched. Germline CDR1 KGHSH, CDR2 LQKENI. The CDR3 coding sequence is TGTGCCAGCTCAACCCTAGCGGGATTTGCCAATGAGCAGTTCTTC. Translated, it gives CASSTLAGFANEQFF.